This paragraph covers one TCR beta chain sequence. Antigen specificity is unknown. PCR was performed using 60 Vbeta and 13 Jbeta primers. Assay: immunoSEQ multiplex PCR; the TCRdb copy retains only in-frame clones and omits some. The sample has 150,000 or so clones, 84% seen once; the top ten hold around 0.41%. These data come from a study of cytomegalovirus exposure and HLA in healthy donors. Points from the study as a whole: Indistinguishable V segments such as TRBV6-2 and TRBV6-3 were excluded. CMV antigen specificity was confirmed in vitro for three CMV-associated chains.

The germline V gene has CDR1 MNHEY and CDR2 SVGAGI. The CDR3 consists of 13 residues. The germline V and J ends were trimmed by 5 bases and 8 bases, with 15 bases remaining between them. Sequences were obtained from PBMCs. The TCR was taken from a boy younger than 10 in good health and CMV-seronegative. The chain employs TRBV6-5 and TRBJ1-2; D not resolved. The CDR3 DNA sequence: TGTGCCAGCAGTCTACAGCCAGGTCGGGGCTACACCTTC. It codes for CASSLQPGRGYTF.